This TCR beta chain was found in a study of blood T cell repertoires in COVID-19. In the original processing: Estimation of nucleated cell counts relied on the amplification of reference gene primers. Using immunoSEQ multiplex PCR, the repertoire was profiled, and TCRdb retains in-frame clones only, with some absent. V and J calls plus clone size are reproduced from that table; the DNA served to infer D and trimming. The sample contains fewer than 400,000 clones, 70% to 90% of which appear only once. The germline V gene has CDR1 MNHEY and CDR2 SMNVEV (reference sequence). V lost 4 bases and J 4 bases, leaving 14 bases between the germline ends. The CDR3 has 14 residues.

The chain carries TRBV27 and TRBJ2-7; D gene uncertain. This TCR was recovered from a man in his thirties or forties who had recovered from COVID-19. Material for sequencing was PBMCs or T cells enriched from blood (not recorded which). The CDR3 protein is CASSSWQDPYEQYF. Here the CDR3 DNA reads TGTGCCAGCAGTTCTTGGCAGGATCCATACGAGCAGTACTTC.